Listed below are T cell receptor beta chains from one sample, sequenced in a study of T-cell memory formation after mild COVID-19. TCRdb independently ran MiXCR on the 5' RACE reads; one entry per CDR3 protein. This sample has 270,000 or so distinct CDR3 sequences, with roughly 18% found just once. Material for sequencing was PBMCs or a T cell subset sorted from them (not recorded which). The origin of the receptors is a young man who had mild COVID-19 (a few samples of this study predate the infection). Cell type and time point are not known. Both conserved end residues are part of each CDR3. The order of the fields is clone size, V gene, D gene, J gene, CDR3 DNA, CDR3 protein. A D gene is named only where the DNA matches it firmly. Clone size is shown for a subset of rows, as once, few, many or a class of expanded clone.

many	TRBV2	NA	TRBJ2-5	TGTGCCAGCATGGACAGCTCCCCTAGAGAGACCCAGTACTTC	CASMDSSPRETQYF
NA	TRBV5-4	NA	TRBJ1-1	TGTGCCAGCAGCCCGGGCCTGGCCGCTGAAGCTTTCTTT	CASSPGLAAEAFF
few	TRBV27	TRBD1	TRBJ2-1	TGTGCCAGCAGTTTGATCGGTCCAGGGGGCATCGACAATGAGCAGTTCTTC	CASSLIGPGGIDNEQFF
NA	TRBV5-1	NA	TRBJ2-7	TGCGCCAGCAGCTACCTCCTAGACGAGCAGTACTTC	CASSYLLDEQYF
NA	TRBV28	TRBD2	TRBJ2-3	TGTGCCAGCAGTACCTTAGCGGGGCGTACAGATACGCAGTATTTT	CASSTLAGRTDTQYF
few	TRBV11-2	TRBD2	TRBJ2-5	TGTGCCAGCAGCTCCCGGCCGAGGGGCGGGGGGTCTGGAGAGACCCAGTACTTC	CASSSRPRGGGSGETQYF
NA	TRBV5-1	NA	TRBJ2-2	TGCGCCAGCAGCTTGGCCTTGATGGGTTCGAACACCGGGGAGCTGTTTTTT	CASSLALMGSNTGELFF
NA	TRBV5-1	NA	TRBJ2-2	TGCGCCAGCAGCTTAGTAGCGTCGAGGACCGGGGAGCTGTTTTTT	CASSLVASRTGELFF
NA	TRBV12-3/TRBV12-4	NA	TRBJ1-1	TGTGCCAGCACGTGGGGGAACACTGAAGCTTTCTTT	CASTWGNTEAFF
few	TRBV20-1	TRBD2	TRBJ2-5	TGCAGTGTTGCGGGGGTGGAGACCCAGTACTTC	CSVAGVETQYF
few	TRBV7-3	NA	TRBJ1-1	TGTGCCAGCAGCATACAGAGGGACACTGAAGCTTTCTTT	CASSIQRDTEAFF
NA	TRBV20-1	NA	TRBJ2-5	TGCAGTGCCCTAGGACCGAAAGCCCCAGAGACCCAGTACTTC	CSALGPKAPETQYF
few	TRBV5-1	NA	TRBJ1-6	TGCGCCAGCAGCCCACGGACGGGGCGCGATTCACCCCTCCACTTT	CASSPRTGRDSPLHF
few	TRBV20-1	NA	TRBJ2-3	TGCAGTGCTAGTAGGTCGGGGGGCACAGATACGCAGTATTTT	CSASRSGGTDTQYF
NA	TRBV7-3	NA	TRBJ2-2	NA	CASSLRQGKVPGSCFF
few	TRBV7-3	TRBD2	TRBJ2-3	TGTGCCAGCAGCTTTCAGACTAGCGCCGATACGCAGTATTTT	CASSFQTSADTQYF
many	TRBV5-1	TRBD2	TRBJ2-1	TGCGCCAGCAGCTTTTCCCATAGCGGGGGTAGATGGAGTTACAATGAGCAGTTCTTC	CASSFSHSGGRWSYNEQFF
few	TRBV7-8	TRBD1	TRBJ1-3	TGTGCCAGCAGCTTAGAAGGGACAGGCTCTGGAAACACCATATATTTT	CASSLEGTGSGNTIYF
few	TRBV7-2	TRBD1	TRBJ1-4	TGTGCCAGCAGCGGCTGGGACAGGGAACGAGGGAGGGCTAATGAAAAACTGTTTTTT	CASSGWDRERGRANEKLFF
NA	TRBV14	NA	TRBJ2-3	TGTGCCAGCAGCCATCCCATCCCTTCAGCCCACACAGATACGCAGTATTTT	CASSHPIPSAHTDTQYF
many	TRBV12-3/TRBV12-4	NA	TRBJ2-3	TGTGCCAGCAGTTTTCGAACAGATACGCAGTATTTT	CASSFRTDTQYF
NA	TRBV6-6	NA	TRBJ1-4	TGTGCCAGCAGTATGGGCAGTCGACTAACTAATGAAAAACTGTTTTTT	CASSMGSRLTNEKLFF
NA	TRBV15	NA	TRBJ2-1	TGTGCCACCAGCAAAGGACCGAGCAATGAGCAGTTCTTC	CATSKGPSNEQFF
few	TRBV5-1	NA	TRBJ1-1	TGCGCCAGCGCAGACGTCGGGAACACTGAAGCTTTCTTT	CASADVGNTEAFF
many	TRBV12-3/TRBV12-4	NA	TRBJ2-5	TGTGCCAGCAGTCGAAGGGGCAGGGAGGAGACCCAGTACTTC	CASSRRGREETQYF
NA	TRBV7-7	NA	TRBJ2-3	TGTGCCAGCACTCCCCCCCTGGGGGGCCCAGATACGCAGTATTTT	CASTPPLGGPDTQYF
NA	TRBV12-3/TRBV12-4	NA	TRBJ2-3	TGTGCCAGCAGCTGGGGACCGAGAAACACAGATACGCAGTATTTT	CASSWGPRNTDTQYF
NA	TRBV7-9	NA	TRBJ1-1	TGTGCCAGCAGCTTTACCCCAGGGAACACTGAAGCTTTCTTT	CASSFTPGNTEAFF
once	TRBV11-2	NA	TRBJ1-5	TGTGCCAGCAGCTTAGGGGTCGGGGGTATGGATCAGCCCCAGCATTTT	CASSLGVGGMDQPQHF
once	TRBV19	NA	TRBJ1-1	TGTGCCAGTAGTCCCCTGAAGGGTAACACTGAAGCTTTCTTT	CASSPLKGNTEAFF
NA	TRBV7-8	NA	TRBJ1-2	TGTGCCAGCAGCTCCGGCTACACCTTC	CASSSGYTF
few	TRBV13	TRBD2	TRBJ2-1	TGTGCCAGCAGCTTAGGGTGGCCTAGCGGGGGGCCGTACTATGAGCAGTTCTTC	CASSLGWPSGGPYYEQFF
NA	TRBV28	TRBD1	TRBJ1-2	TGTGCCAGCGGAGTACAAATCGGGACAGGTCGTAACTATGGCTACACCTTC	CASGVQIGTGRNYGYTF
NA	TRBV7-2	NA	TRBJ1-1	TGTGCCAGCAGCCCCTTGGATGTTGAAGCTTTCTTT	CASSPLDVEAFF
few	TRBV7-6	NA	TRBJ2-1	TGTGCCAGCAGCTCGGACCTTAGCTCCTACAATGAGCAGTTCTTC	CASSSDLSSYNEQFF
few	TRBV28	NA	TRBJ1-6	TGTGCCAGCAAGAACCCTACCCCAAAAAATTCACCCCTCCACTTT	CASKNPTPKNSPLHF
many	TRBV7-2	NA	TRBJ1-6	TGTGCCAGCACCTCCCGTAGCTCCTATAATTCACCCCTCCACTTT	CASTSRSSYNSPLHF
few	TRBV11-1	TRBD1	TRBJ2-6	TGTGCCAGCAGCTTACCCTGGCCTAAGACAGGGCCTGGGGCCAACGTCCTGACTTTC	CASSLPWPKTGPGANVLTF
NA	TRBV10-2	TRBD1	TRBJ1-2	TGCGCCAGCAGTGACCTCCTCGGACAGGACTATGGCTACACCTTC	CASSDLLGQDYGYTF
NA	TRBV11-2	NA	TRBJ1-6	TGTGCCAGCAGCTTAACAACTTTCTCTAATTCACCCCTCCACTTT	CASSLTTFSNSPLHF
NA	TRBV6-1	NA	TRBJ2-5	TGTGCCAGCAGTTTCGACCGCTCACAAGAGACCCAGTACTTC	CASSFDRSQETQYF
NA	TRBV11-2	NA	TRBJ2-5	TGTGCCAGCGTCTTTCCCAACGGGGGGCCCCAAGAGACCCAGTACTTC	CASVFPNGGPQETQYF
few	TRBV6-5	TRBD1	TRBJ1-1	TGTGCCAGCAGTTTGACAGGGGGCGCGGACACTGAAGCTTTCTTT	CASSLTGGADTEAFF
NA	TRBV12-3/TRBV12-4	NA	TRBJ1-1	TGTGCCAGCAGTTTAAATCGGCGGATGGCGGCTTTCTTT	CASSLNRRMAAFF
NA	TRBV25-1	NA	TRBJ1-2	TGTGCCAGCCCTGGGAACCGATTCTATGGCTACACCTTC	CASPGNRFYGYTF